Sequencing of this T cell receptor (beta chain) was carried out in a study of blood T cell repertoires in COVID-19. Study-wide background: COVID-19 samples collected from the United States, Italy and Spain covered acute and convalescent phases. From T cells, B-cell-depleted T cells, or PBMCs came the material, which was cDNA or gDNA.

This clone was seen only once. Produced via immunoSEQ multiplex PCR; TCRdb's table is partial and in-frame only. The sample shows a few hundred thousand clones, roughly 88% of them seen only once. The sequencing input was peripheral blood. This receptor was obtained from a woman between 65 and 79 years old with COVID-19, enrolled during active disease.

CDR3 in amino acids: CASSSQGSGNTIYF. Written as DNA, the CDR3 is TGTGCCAGCAGTTCTCAGGGCTCTGGAAACACCATATATTTT. The genes are TRBV2 and TRBJ1-3, with a weak D call TRBD1 (5 bases). There are 14 residues in the CDR3. The V gene's germline CDR1 is SNHLY and CDR2 FYNNEI. Trimming took off 5 bases at V and 0 bases at J, with 8 bases between the two ends.